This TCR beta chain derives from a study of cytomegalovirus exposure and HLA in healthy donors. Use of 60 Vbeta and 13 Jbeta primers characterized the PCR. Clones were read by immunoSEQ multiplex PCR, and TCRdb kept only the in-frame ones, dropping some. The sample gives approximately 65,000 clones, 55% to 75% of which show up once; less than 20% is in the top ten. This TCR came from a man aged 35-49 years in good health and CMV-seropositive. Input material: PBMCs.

The CDR3 here is CASSILGGGDGANVLTF. For the CDR3, the DNA is TGTGCCAGCAGCATATTAGGGGGCGGAGATGGGGCCAACGTCCTGACTTTC. The chain recombines TRBV5-5 with TRBJ2-6, with 7 bases lining up with TRBD1. The CDR3 has 17 amino acids. V dropped 4 bases and J dropped 3; count of bases not matched to a gene: 10. Germline-derived CDR1 and CDR2 are SGHKS and YYEKEE (reference sequence).